Sequencing of this T cell receptor beta chain was carried out in a study of T cell changes during pregnancy in multiple sclerosis. The protocol was immunoSEQ multiplex PCR, while the TCRdb copy is restricted to in-frame clones and leaves out a portion. The table lists under 40,000 clones, around 93% of them singletons. The specimen was CD8+ T cells from peripheral blood mononuclear cells, collected before pregnancy. The clonotype originates from a female donor with multiple sclerosis, enrolled in a pregnancy study.

The CDR3 is CASSQTGYGYTF. Here the CDR3 DNA reads TGTGCCAGCAGTCAGACAGGGTATGGCTACACCTTC. The chain combines TRBV5-4 with TRBJ1-2; 7 nucleotides match TRBD1. Germline-derived CDR1 and CDR2 are SGHNT and YYREEE (reference sequence). V trimming: 5 bases; J trimming: 5 bases; junction bases outside the gene matches: 3. This CDR3 has 12 amino acids.